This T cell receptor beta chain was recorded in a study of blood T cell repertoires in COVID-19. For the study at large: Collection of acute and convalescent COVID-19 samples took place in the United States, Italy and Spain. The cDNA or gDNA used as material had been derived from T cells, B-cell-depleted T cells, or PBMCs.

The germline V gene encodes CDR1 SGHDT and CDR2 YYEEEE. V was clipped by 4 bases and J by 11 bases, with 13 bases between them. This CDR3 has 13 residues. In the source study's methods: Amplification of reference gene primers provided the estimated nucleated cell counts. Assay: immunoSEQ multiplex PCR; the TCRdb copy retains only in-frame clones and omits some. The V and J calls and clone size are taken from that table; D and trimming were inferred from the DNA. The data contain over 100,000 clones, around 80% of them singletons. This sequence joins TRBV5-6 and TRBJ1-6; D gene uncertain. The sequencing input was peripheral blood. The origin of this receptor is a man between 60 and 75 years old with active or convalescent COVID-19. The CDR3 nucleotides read TGTGCCAGCAGCGTAGGGCGGGTGACACCCCTCCACTTT. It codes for CASSVGRVTPLHF.